One and the same sample provided the 6 T cell receptor beta chains below, sequenced in a study of blood T cell repertoires in COVID-19. Profiled with immunoSEQ multiplex PCR; TCRdb holds only in-frame clones, not every one. This table has around 160,000 clones, 80% appearing once. The sequenced sample was PBMCs or T cells enriched from blood (not recorded which). All receptors come from a man in his forties or fifties who had recovered from COVID-19.

V gene TRBV2 combines with J gene TRBJ1-5; D is unclear. From germline, CDR1 is SNHLY and CDR2 FYNNEI. This CDR3 has 14 residues. V gave up 2 bases and J gave up 3 bases, with 8 bases separating them. CDR3 nucleotides: TGTGCCAGCAGTGAAACGGGGATCAATCAGCCCCAGCATTTT. It yields the protein CASSETGINQPQHF.

V usage is TRBV11-3 and J usage is TRBJ2-7, with a tentative D call TRBD1 (5 bases). Per the germline V gene, CDR1 is SGHNT and CDR2 is YENEEA. V was cut by 1 base and J by 6 bases, with 16 bases left in between. The CDR3 runs to 15 residues. The CDR3 nucleotides read TGTGCCAGCAGCTTAGGAAGCTGGGGCGGTGTCGAGCAGTACTTC. Protein: CASSLGSWGGVEQYF.

Turning to this clone: Other nucleotide sequences in the sample specify the same CDR3. The chain carries TRBV6-5 and TRBJ1-1, with D hard to call. Trimming took 0 bases from V and 2 from J, leaving 4 bases between them. CDR1 and CDR2 (germline): MNHEY, SVGAGI. The CDR3 covers 13 residues. For the CDR3, the DNA is TGTGCCAGCAGTTACTCACAAAACACTGAAGCTTTCTTT. Residues: CASSYSQNTEAFF.

This chain uses TRBV6-5 with TRBJ2-7; 10 bases align to TRBD2. The ends lost 4 bases at V and 8 bases at J; junction bases unmatched: 11. The CDR3 is made up of 15 amino acids. Germline values: CDR1 MNHEY, CDR2 SVGAGI. The CDR3 nucleotides are TGTGCCAGCAGTTCCACCCCTAGCGGGGGTTGGAAGCAGTACTTC. This sequence encodes CASSSTPSGGWKQYF.

As DNA, the CDR3 is TGTGCCAGTAGTTCGCCCAGGGCTAATTCACCCCTCCACTTT. Encoded protein: CASSSPRANSPLHF. V is TRBV19 and J is TRBJ1-6; D is perhaps TRBD1 (5 bases). Germline CDR1 reads LNHDA; CDR2 reads SQIVND (reference sequence). Trimming pared 5 bases from V and 6 bases from J, leaving 11 bases between. The CDR3 spans 14 residues.

CDR3 DNA sequence: TGTGCCAGCAGCCCCCCGGGCAGGGCTGATGGCTACACCTTC. This encodes CASSPPGRADGYTF. V is TRBV3-1 (or the pseudogene TRBV3-2) and J is TRBJ1-2, with D tentatively TRBD1 (5 bases). V lost 4 bases to trimming and J lost 6 bases, with 15 bases between them. Germline CDR1 LGHDT, CDR2 YNNKEL (reference sequence). This CDR3 has 14 amino acids.